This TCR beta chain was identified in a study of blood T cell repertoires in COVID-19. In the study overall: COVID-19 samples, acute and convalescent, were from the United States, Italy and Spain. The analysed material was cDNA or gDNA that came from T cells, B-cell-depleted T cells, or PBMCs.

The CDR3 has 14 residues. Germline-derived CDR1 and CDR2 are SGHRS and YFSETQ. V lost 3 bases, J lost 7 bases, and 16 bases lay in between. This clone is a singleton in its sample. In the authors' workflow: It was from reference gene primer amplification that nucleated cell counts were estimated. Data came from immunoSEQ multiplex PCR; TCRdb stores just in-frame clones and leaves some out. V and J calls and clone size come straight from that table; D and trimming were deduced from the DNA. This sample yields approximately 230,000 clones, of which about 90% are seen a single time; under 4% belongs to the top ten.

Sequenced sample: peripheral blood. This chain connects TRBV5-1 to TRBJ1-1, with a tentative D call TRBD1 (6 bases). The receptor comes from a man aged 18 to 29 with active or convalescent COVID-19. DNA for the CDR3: TGCGCCAGCAGCTCGGGAACAGGGATAATTGAAGCTTTCTTT. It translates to CASSSGTGIIEAFF.